This TCR beta chain was observed in a study of blood T cell repertoires in COVID-19. Background on the study: Samples came from the United States, Italy and Spain, spanning acute and convalescent COVID-19. The analysed material was cDNA or gDNA that came from T cells, B-cell-depleted T cells, or PBMCs.

In the original analysis: Nucleated cell number was recorded as an estimate derived from reference gene primer amplification. Assay used: immunoSEQ multiplex PCR; TCRdb lists only in-frame clones, some missing. The DNA gave D and trimming, while V, J and clone size come from that table. The sample carries around 380,000 clones, approximately 80% recorded once. The CDR3 has 13 residues. From germline, CDR1 is SQVTM and CDR2 ANQGSEA. The germline V and J ends were trimmed by 4 bases and 7 bases, with 16 bases remaining between them. The V call is TRBV29-1, the J call TRBJ1-2, with a weak D call TRBD1 (6 bases). The sequencing input was peripheral blood. The TCR comes from a human donor with acute or convalescent COVID-19. The donor label of this sample is uncertain. The CDR3 here is CSVAGLGGVGYTF. CDR3 coding DNA: TGCAGCGTTGCGGGACTAGGGGGGGTTGGCTACACCTTC.